The sequence of this TCR beta chain was determined in a study of cytomegalovirus exposure and HLA in healthy donors. Study-level points and caveats: Through in vitro validation, a few CMV-associated chains were shown to be specific for CMV antigens.

Amplification used 60 Vbeta primers and 13 Jbeta primers. Measured with immunoSEQ multiplex PCR; TCRdb has only the in-frame clones, and not every one. The sample lists roughly 150,000 clones, 78% occurring once. CDR1 SGHDN and CDR2 FVKESK come from the germline V gene. This CDR3 contains 14 residues. Trimming shortened V by 1 base and J by 0 bases, and 7 bases separated the two germline ends. Worth noting for this clone: The target antigen is unknown.

The chain uses TRBV14 and TRBJ2-7, with D perhaps matching TRBD1 (5 bases). The source of this sequence is a male donor in good health and CMV-seronegative. Sequenced input: PBMCs. The CDR3 loop reads CASSQGQHSYEQYF. In DNA form, the CDR3 reads TGTGCCAGCAGCCAAGGACAGCACTCCTACGAGCAGTACTTC.